The present entry profiles one T cell receptor (beta chain) with its context. The antigen is unknown. CDR1 and CDR2 from the germline V gene are SEHNR and FQNEAQ (reference sequence). V shed 4 bases and J 6 bases; nucleotides not matched to a gene: 4. The CDR3 totals 15 residues. TCR beta cDNA libraries had unique molecular identifiers. TCRdb independently ran MiXCR on the PCR reads; one entry per CDR3 protein. Of hundreds of thousands of distinct CDR3 sequences listed, roughly 27% were seen once; the top ten hold about 0.5%. This record belongs to a study of post-analysis software for immune sequencing data. Study conclusions and caveats: Roughly five TRBV segments appeared more often in patients than in controls, and TRBV5-6, TRBV5-1 and TRBV20-1 were among these. The study found significantly lower normalized Chao1 diversity in multiple sclerosis patients than in controls.

Sequencing was carried out using blood. The receptor was derived from a girl between 10 and 17 years old with multiple sclerosis. V gene TRBV7-9 combines with J gene TRBJ2-2; 11 nucleotides line up with TRBD1. In nucleotides, the CDR3 is TGTGCCAGCAGCTCCGGGACAGGGGGTCCCGGGGAGCTGTTTTTT. Protein sequence: CASSSGTGGPGELFF. Supplemented by reference TRBV7-9 and TRBJ2-2, the full variable domain reads DTGVSQNPRHKITKRGQNVTFRCDPISEHNRLYWYRQTLGQGPEFLTYFQNEAQLEKSRLLSDRFSAERPKGSFSTLEIQRTEQGDSAMYLCASSSGTGGPGELFFGEGSRLTVL.